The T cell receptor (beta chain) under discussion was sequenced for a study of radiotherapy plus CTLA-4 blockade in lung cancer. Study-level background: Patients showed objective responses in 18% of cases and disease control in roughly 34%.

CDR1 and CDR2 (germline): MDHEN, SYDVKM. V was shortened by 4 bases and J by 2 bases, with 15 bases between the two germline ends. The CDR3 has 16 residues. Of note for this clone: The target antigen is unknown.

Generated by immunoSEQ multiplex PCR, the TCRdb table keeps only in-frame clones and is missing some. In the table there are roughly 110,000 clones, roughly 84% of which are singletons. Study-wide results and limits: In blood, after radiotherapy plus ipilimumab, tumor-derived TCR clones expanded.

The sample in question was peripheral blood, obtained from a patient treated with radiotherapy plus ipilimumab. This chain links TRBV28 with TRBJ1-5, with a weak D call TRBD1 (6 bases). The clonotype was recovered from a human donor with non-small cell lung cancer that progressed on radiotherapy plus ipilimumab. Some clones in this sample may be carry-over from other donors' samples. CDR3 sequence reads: CASSSRGRGGNQPQHF. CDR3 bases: TGTGCCAGCAGTTCCCGGGGCAGGGGCGGCAATCAGCCCCAGCATTTT.